These T cell receptor beta chains were read from a single sample in a study of blood T cell repertoires in COVID-19. TCRdb's copy holds only in-frame clones and misses some; the assay was immunoSEQ multiplex PCR. Of about 300,000 clones in the sample, around 86% were seen once. The specimen was peripheral blood. These receptors came from a man aged 65-85 years with acute or convalescent COVID-19. CDR3s include the opening cysteine and the closing phenylalanine or tryptophan. Each record gives: CDR3 protein, CDR3 DNA, V gene, D gene, clone size, J gene. The D gene is left open where the match is weak. Some rows have no size entry. The others give once, few or many, or a class for an expanded clone.

CASASGQGGEKLFF,TGTGCCAGCGCTTCAGGACAGGGCGGTGAAAAACTGTTTTTT,TRBV6-5,TRBD1,-,TRBJ1-4
CASGDRDNYEQYF,TGTGCCAGCGGAGACAGGGACAACTACGAGCAGTACTTC,TRBV9,TRBD1,-,TRBJ2-7
CASSQDLREPQHF,TGTGCCAGCAGCCAAGATCTACGAGAGCCCCAGCATTTT,TRBV4-2,-,-,TRBJ1-5
CASSPPPGSRDEKLFF,TGTGCCAGCTCACCACCACCCGGGTCCAGAGATGAAAAACTGTTTTTT,TRBV18,-,-,TRBJ1-4
CASSRVHTGELFF,TGTGCCAGCAGTCGGGTTCACACCGGGGAGCTGTTTTTT,TRBV28,-,-,TRBJ2-2
CASSLELALEQYF,TGCGCCAGCAGCCTGGAACTAGCGCTAGAGCAGTACTTC,TRBV4-3,TRBD2,once,TRBJ2-7
CASIPGGSNQPQHF,TGTGCCAGCATCCCAGGGGGTAGCAATCAGCCCCAGCATTTT,TRBV28,TRBD1,-,TRBJ1-5
CASKRGSGVNEQFF,TGCGCCAGCAAGAGAGGGAGCGGGGTGAATGAGCAGTTCTTC,TRBV5-1,TRBD2,-,TRBJ2-1
CASSSTGNTEAFF,TGTGCCAGCAGTTCGACAGGGAACACTGAAGCTTTCTTT,TRBV6-5,-,-,TRBJ1-1
CASSLYRGLGEQFF,TGTGCCAGCAGTTTATACAGGGGGTTAGGGGAGCAGTTCTTC,TRBV28,TRBD1,-,TRBJ2-1
CARSAGGGGEQYF,TGTGCCCGCAGCGCGGGGGGGGGCGGCGAGCAGTACTTC,TRBV9,TRBD2,-,TRBJ2-7
CASSLTNTYEQYF,TGTGCCAGCAGTTTAACAAATACCTACGAGCAGTACTTC,TRBV28,-,-,TRBJ2-7
CASSEWTGGYGYTF,TGCGCCAGCAGTGAATGGACAGGGGGGTATGGCTACACCTTC,TRBV10-2,TRBD1,-,TRBJ1-2
CATSRGGRAYNEQFF,TGTGCCACCAGCAGAGGGGGGAGGGCCTATAATGAGCAGTTCTTC,TRBV15,TRBD2,-,TRBJ2-1
CASSQDWGTSPGELFF,TGTGCCAGCAGCCAAGATTGGGGGACATCGCCTGGGGAACTGTTTTTT,TRBV4-2,-,-,TRBJ1-4
CASQGPSYEQYF,TGTGCCAGCCAGGGGCCGTCCTACGAGCAGTACTTC,TRBV6-5,-,-,TRBJ2-7
CASSSLKLAGKKETQYF,TGTGCCAGCAGTTCGTTAAAACTAGCGGGCAAAAAAGAGACCCAGTACTTC,TRBV28,TRBD2,-,TRBJ2-5
CASSVRGRDNTEAFF,TGTGCCAGCAGCGTCAGGGGGCGGGATAACACTGAAGCTTTCTTT,TRBV7-2,TRBD1,-,TRBJ1-1
CASSEAPPGAGVYEQYF,TGTGCCAGCAGTGAAGCCCCCCCCGGGGCGGGAGTTTACGAGCAGTACTTC,TRBV2,TRBD2,-,TRBJ2-7
CASSIQAGGPLETQYF,TGTGCCAGTAGTATACAAGCGGGGGGGCCGCTAGAGACCCAGTACTTC,TRBV19,TRBD2,once,TRBJ2-5
CASSSTSGGYYEQYF,TGTGCCAGCAGCTCAACTAGCGGGGGATACTACGAGCAGTACTTC,TRBV7-2,TRBD2,-,TRBJ2-7
CASSEAGGLPYEQYF,TGCGCCAGCAGTGAGGCCGGGGGATTACCCTACGAGCAGTACTTC,TRBV10-1,-,-,TRBJ2-7
CASSYGPEGDEQYF,TGTGCCAGCAGTTACGGGCCAGAGGGAGACGAGCAGTACTTC,TRBV6-2/TRBV6-3,-,-,TRBJ2-7
CASSSAPGGYGYTF,TGTGCCAGCAGCTCCGCCCCCGGCGGCTATGGCTACACCTTC,TRBV7-2,-,-,TRBJ1-2
CASSEFQGASNQPQHF,TGTGCCAGCAGTGAATTCCAGGGGGCGAGCAATCAGCCCCAGCATTTT,TRBV6-1,TRBD1,-,TRBJ1-5
CSVVTGAYEQYF,TGCAGCGTCGTTACAGGGGCCTACGAGCAGTACTTC,TRBV29-1,TRBD1,-,TRBJ2-7
CASRRTGSEKLFF,TGTGCCAGCAGAAGGACAGGGAGTGAAAAACTGTTTTTT,TRBV28,TRBD1,-,TRBJ1-4
CAHRQGGTEAFF,TGTGCCCATCGACAGGGAGGCACTGAAGCTTTCTTT,TRBV6-6,TRBD1,-,TRBJ1-1
CASSGGMGQPQHF,TGTGCCAGCTCGGGGGGAATGGGTCAGCCCCAGCATTTT,TRBV2,-,-,TRBJ1-5
CASSKDRSNYGYTF,TGTGCCAGCAGCAAGGACAGATCTAACTATGGCTACACCTTC,TRBV7-2,-,-,TRBJ1-2
CASSLGDRVWTEAFF,TGTGCCAGCAGCTTGGGAGACAGGGTTTGGACTGAAGCTTTCTTT,TRBV7-8,TRBD1,-,TRBJ1-1
CATSRDRGSAEAFF,TGTGCCACCAGCAGAGACAGGGGTTCGGCTGAAGCTTTCTTT,TRBV15,-,-,TRBJ1-1
CASSQDVAGFSDTQYF,TGTGCCAGCAGCCAAGACGTTGCGGGGTTCTCAGATACGCAGTATTTT,TRBV4-2,-,-,TRBJ2-3
CAWSRAGKSTDTQYF,TGTGCCTGGAGTAGGGCGGGGAAGAGCACAGATACGCAGTATTTT,TRBV30,-,-,TRBJ2-3
CASSVTDTQYF,TGCGCCAGCAGCGTAACAGATACGCAGTATTTT,TRBV5-1,-,-,TRBJ2-3
CASSPRQGVLGNQPQHF,TGTGCCAGCAGCCCTCGACAGGGGGTACTCGGCAATCAGCCCCAGCATTTT,TRBV7-8,TRBD1,-,TRBJ1-5
CASSARDNSPLHF,TGTGCCAGCAGCGCGCGTGATAATTCACCCCTCCACTTT,TRBV11-2,-,-,TRBJ1-6
CASLPGQQPHEQFF,TGTGCCAGTTTACCGGGACAGCAGCCCCATGAGCAGTTCTTC,TRBV6-5,TRBD1,once,TRBJ2-1
CASSFLPGQGKGYTF,TGTGCCAGCAGCTTCCTCCCAGGGCAGGGGAAGGGCTACACCTTC,TRBV9,-,-,TRBJ1-2
CASSVGGVDTEAFF,TGTGCCAGCAGCGTTGGGGGGGTGGACACTGAAGCTTTCTTT,TRBV7-9,-,-,TRBJ1-1
CSVGWTGANQPQHF,TGCAGCGTTGGTTGGACAGGGGCCAATCAGCCCCAGCATTTT,TRBV29-1,TRBD1,-,TRBJ1-5
CASSSRQLAKNIQYF,TGTGCCAGCAGTTCTCGACAACTAGCCAAAAACATTCAGTACTTC,TRBV28,-,-,TRBJ2-4
CASLAANTGELFF,TGTGCCAGCCTAGCGGCGAACACCGGGGAGCTGTTTTTT,TRBV6-5,TRBD2,few,TRBJ2-2
CASSLEVPGNTDTQYF,TGCGCCAGCAGCTTGGAGGTCCCAGGGAACACAGATACGCAGTATTTT,TRBV5-1,-,-,TRBJ2-3
CASSFGGRTEAFF,TGTGCCAGCAGTTTCGGGGGGCGGACTGAAGCTTTCTTT,TRBV12-3/TRBV12-4,-,-,TRBJ1-1
CASSWGLMGYTF,TGTGCCAGCAGTTGGGGGCTGATGGGCTACACCTTC,TRBV28,-,-,TRBJ1-2
CASSNRRQGAQYEQYF,TGTGCCAGCAGCAACCGTCGACAGGGGGCTCAGTACGAGCAGTACTTC,TRBV13,TRBD1,-,TRBJ2-7
CASSNRQLANYGYTF,TGTGCCAGTAGTAACCGACAGTTAGCTAACTATGGCTACACCTTC,TRBV19,-,-,TRBJ1-2
CASRWQGLNTEAFF,TGTGCCAGCAGGTGGCAGGGGTTGAACACTGAAGCTTTCTTT,TRBV6-5,-,-,TRBJ1-1